This TCR beta chain was identified during a study of identifying expanded T cells in peripheral blood. Overall study results and limits: Across healthy donors, higher total template counts meant significantly greater approximately two-week count variance. Differentially abundant clones: around 1.2 between replicates, 15 to 17 at approximately 14 days, more than 18 at four.

The table came from immunoSEQ multiplex PCR; TCRdb's copy has only in-frame clones and leaves some out. The sample lists 100,000 to 150,000 clones; approximately 80% were seen once. This clone has only one observation. The antigen remains undetermined. Germline CDR1 and CDR2: SGHNT and YENEEA. The germline V and J ends were trimmed by 2 bases and 6 bases, with 8 bases remaining between them. The CDR3 sequence is 13 residues long. Collection occurred without any documented infections or immune events in donors. The source is a person aged 18 to 69 in good health. The chain employs TRBV11-3 and TRBJ2-1, with D maybe TRBD1 (5 bases). What was sequenced was blood. CDR3 nucleotide sequence: TGTGCCAGCAGCTTATCAAGGGGCAATGAGCAGTTCTTC. Amino acid sequence: CASSLSRGNEQFF. Using reference TRBV11-3 and TRBJ2-1 for the parts outside the CDR3, the full variable domain is EAGVVQSPRYKIIEKKQPVAFWCNPISGHNTLYWYLQNLGQGPELLIRYENEEAVDDSQLPKDRFSAERLKGVDSTLKIQPAELGDSAVYLCASSLSRGNEQFFGPGTRLTVL.